This T cell receptor beta chain originates from a study of blood T cell repertoires in COVID-19. About the research overall: Specimens from acute and convalescent COVID-19 originated in the United States, Italy and Spain.

This CDR3 region has 14 residues. The germline V gene has CDR1 SNHLY and CDR2 FYNNEI. With 8 bases removed from V and 3 bases from J, the gap between germline ends came to 15 bases. In the authors' workflow: How many nucleated cells were present was estimated from reference gene primer amplification. Repertoires were generated with immunoSEQ multiplex PCR, while TCRdb's copy carries only in-frame clones and drops some. V and J calls and clone size follow that table, whereas D and trimming were derived from the DNA. The sample shows under 300,000 clones, roughly 90% of them seen only once. The V call is TRBV2, the J call TRBJ2-3; TRBD2 might be the D (5 bases). The receptor was isolated from a man aged 45-60 years with acute or convalescent COVID-19. Input material: peripheral blood. The CDR3 protein is CASGKGVRTDTQYF. CDR3 sequence (DNA): TGTGCCAGCGGGAAGGGAGTGCGGACAGATACGCAGTATTTT.